This record concerns one T cell receptor beta chain sequence. Clones were read by immunoSEQ multiplex PCR, and TCRdb kept only the in-frame ones, dropping some. This table holds around 430,000 clones, just under 90% found once. V lost 3 bases and J 7 bases, leaving 12 bases between the germline ends. Germline V gene sequence: CDR1 SGHTA, CDR2 FQGNSA. The CDR3 contains 14 residues. Cohorts were determined from participant-reported clinical history. Symptom resolution, clearance, or two negative PCRs marked donors in Cohort 3 as recovered. This sample stems from a study of blood T cell repertoires in COVID-19.

The sample consisted of PBMCs or T cells enriched from blood (not recorded which). The receptor was derived from a woman in her fifties or sixties who had recovered from COVID-19. The chain combines TRBV7-2 with TRBJ1-4; D is perhaps TRBD1 (5 bases). The CDR3 here is CASSLGRGGEKLFF. CDR3 nucleotides: TGTGCCAGCAGCTTGGGGAGGGGAGGTGAAAAACTGTTTTTT.